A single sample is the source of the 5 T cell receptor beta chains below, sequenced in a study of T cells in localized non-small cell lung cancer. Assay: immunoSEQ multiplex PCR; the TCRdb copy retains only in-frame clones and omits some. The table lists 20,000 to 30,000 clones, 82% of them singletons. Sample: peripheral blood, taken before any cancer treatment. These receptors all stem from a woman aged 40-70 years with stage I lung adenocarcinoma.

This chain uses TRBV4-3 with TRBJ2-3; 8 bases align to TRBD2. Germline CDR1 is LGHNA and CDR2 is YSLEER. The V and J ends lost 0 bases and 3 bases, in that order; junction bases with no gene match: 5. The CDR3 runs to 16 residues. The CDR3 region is CASSQDRQRGTDTQYF. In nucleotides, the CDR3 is TGCGCCAGCAGCCAAGATAGGCAGCGGGGGACAGATACGCAGTATTTT.

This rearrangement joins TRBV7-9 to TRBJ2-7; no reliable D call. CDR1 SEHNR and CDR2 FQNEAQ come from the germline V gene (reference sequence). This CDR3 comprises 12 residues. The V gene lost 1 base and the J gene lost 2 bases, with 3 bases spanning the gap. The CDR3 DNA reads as TGTGCCAGCAGCTTAGGGACCTACGAGCAGTACTTC. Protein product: CASSLGTYEQYF.

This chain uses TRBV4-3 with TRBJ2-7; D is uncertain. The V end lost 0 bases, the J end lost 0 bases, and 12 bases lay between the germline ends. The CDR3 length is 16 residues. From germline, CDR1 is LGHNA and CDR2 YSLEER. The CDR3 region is CASSQEAGPSSYEQYF. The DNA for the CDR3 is TGCGCCAGCAGCCAAGAGGCAGGACCAAGCTCCTACGAGCAGTACTTC.

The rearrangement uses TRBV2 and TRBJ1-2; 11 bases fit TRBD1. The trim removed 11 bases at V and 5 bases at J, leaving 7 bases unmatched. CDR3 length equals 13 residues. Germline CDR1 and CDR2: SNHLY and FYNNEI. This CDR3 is CAGQGAIEYGYTF. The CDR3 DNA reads TGTGCCGGACAGGGGGCGATCGAGTATGGCTACACCTTC.

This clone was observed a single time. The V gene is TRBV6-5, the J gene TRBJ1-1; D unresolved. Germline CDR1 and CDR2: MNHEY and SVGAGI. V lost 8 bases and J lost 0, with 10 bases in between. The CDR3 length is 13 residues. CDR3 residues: CASGSQMNTEAFF. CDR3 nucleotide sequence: TGTGCCAGCGGGTCTCAGATGAACACTGAAGCTTTCTTT.